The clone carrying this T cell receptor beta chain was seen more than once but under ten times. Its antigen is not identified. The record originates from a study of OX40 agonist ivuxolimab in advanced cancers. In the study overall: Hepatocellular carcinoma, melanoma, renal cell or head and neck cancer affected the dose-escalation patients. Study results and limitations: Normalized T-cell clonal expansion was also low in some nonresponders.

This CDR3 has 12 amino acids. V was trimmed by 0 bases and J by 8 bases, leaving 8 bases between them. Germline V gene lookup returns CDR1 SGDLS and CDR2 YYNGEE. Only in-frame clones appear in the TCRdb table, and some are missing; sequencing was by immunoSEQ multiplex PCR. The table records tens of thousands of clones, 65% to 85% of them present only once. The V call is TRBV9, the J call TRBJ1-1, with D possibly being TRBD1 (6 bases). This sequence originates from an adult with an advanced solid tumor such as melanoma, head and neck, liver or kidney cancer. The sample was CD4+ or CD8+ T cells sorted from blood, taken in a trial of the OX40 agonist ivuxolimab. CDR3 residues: CASSVGQDEAFF. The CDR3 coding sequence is TGTGCCAGCAGCGTAGGACAGGACGAAGCTTTCTTT.